These 12 T cell receptor beta chains were all obtained from the same sample, sequenced in a study of shared clonotypes between healthy human individuals. TCRdb's table, derived via immunoSEQ multiplex PCR, lists solely in-frame clones and lacks some. The top ten clones hold around 15% of a sample with roughly 320,000 clones, around 90% of them seen once. Sequencing was carried out using memory CD8+ T cells sorted from blood. Subset given: CD45RO+ cells pooled with CCR7-negative TemRA cells. The receptors stem from a man between 18 and 35 years old in good health.

The chain carries TRBV11-2 and TRBJ2-5, with TRBD1 matching over 7 bases. The junction had 7 bases not matched to a gene; V was cut back by 3 bases and J by 0 bases. The CDR3 consists of 16 residues. The V gene's germline CDR1 is SGHAT and CDR2 FQNNGV. For the CDR3, the DNA is TGTGCCAGCAGCTTGGGACAGTCGGGATACCAAGAGACCCAGTACTTC. Translating it yields CASSLGQSGYQETQYF.

The chain carries TRBV4-1 and TRBJ2-3, with D possibly TRBD2 on 5 matching bases. Deletions cut 7 bases from V and 0 bases from J, with 14 bases between. The V gene's germline CDR1 is MGHRA and CDR2 YSYEKL. CDR3 length equals 15 residues. The CDR3 here is CASTLATGSTDTQYF. The CDR3, as DNA: TGCGCCAGCACCCTAGCAACTGGGAGCACAGATACGCAGTATTTT.

The table lists this clone with a few counts. The chain has TRBV6-5 and TRBJ2-1; D is unresolved. The germline CDR1 and CDR2 sequences are MNHEY and SVGAGI. The V gene lost 0 bases and the J gene lost 4 bases, with 4 bases spanning the gap. There are 13 residues in the CDR3. CDR3 sequence reads: CASSYSKYNEQFF. The CDR3, as DNA: TGTGCCAGCAGTTACTCTAAGTACAATGAGCAGTTCTTC.

The genes are TRBV7-9 and TRBJ2-1; possibly TRBD2 for D (6 bases). The CDR3 spans 14 residues. Deletions cut 4 bases from V and 3 bases from J, with 10 bases between. CDR1 and CDR2 from the germline V gene are SEHNR and FQNEAQ (reference sequence). CDR3 DNA sequence: TGTGCCAGCAGCTCTAGGACTAACTACAATGAGCAGTTCTTC. It is translated as CASSSRTNYNEQFF.

This chain links TRBV7-6 with TRBJ2-7, with 8 positions matching TRBD2. The CDR3 runs 16 residues. V was pared by 5 bases and J by 5 bases, with 14 bases of the junction left unmatched. Germline CDR1 is SGHVS and CDR2 is FNYEAQ. The CDR3 DNA sequence: TGTGCCAGCAGCCTGATCTTTGCGGGGGGCCCGAACGAGCAGTACTTC. Its protein product is CASSLIFAGGPNEQYF.

This chain uses TRBV28 with TRBJ2-1, with a weak D call TRBD2 (6 bases). CDR3 size: 14 residues. CDR1 and CDR2 from the germline V gene are MDHEN and SYDVKM. Trimming cost V 3 bases and J 5 bases, with 11 bases left between them. CDR3 residues: CASSLRRRDNEQFF. Written as DNA, the CDR3 is TGTGCCAGCAGTTTGCGACGGAGGGACAATGAGCAGTTCTTC. Full variable domain (missing parts from reference TRBV28 and TRBJ2-1): DVKVTQSSRYLVKRTGEKVFLECVQDMDHENMFWYRQDPGLGLRLIYFSYDVKMKEKGDIPEGYSVSREKKERFSLILESASTNQTSMYLCASSLRRRDNEQFFGPGTRLTVL.

The V gene is TRBV13, the J gene TRBJ2-5, with D perhaps matching TRBD2 (5 bases). The CDR3 contains 19 residues. Germline assignment: CDR1 PRHDT and CDR2 FYEKMQ (reference sequence). Deletions cut 4 bases from V and 2 bases from J, with 26 bases between. In DNA form, the CDR3 reads TGTGCCAGCAGCTGGGTGGCAGACCCGACCAGCGGATATCAAGAGACCCAGTACTTC. It specifies CASSWVADPTSGYQETQYF.

The chain combines TRBV11-2 with TRBJ1-2; tentative D call: TRBD1 (6 bases). Germline CDR1 and CDR2: SGHAT and FQNNGV. Trimming stripped 0 bases from V and 11 bases from J, with 13 bases between. This CDR3 has 13 amino acids. CDR3 amino acids: CASSLDLLGGYTF. The CDR3 region has the DNA TGTGCCAGCAGCTTAGATCTTTTAGGGGGTTACACCTTC.

The chain uses TRBV5-5 and TRBJ1-1; 7 bases match TRBD1. The germline V gene encodes CDR1 SGHKS and CDR2 YYEKEE (reference sequence). V shed 0 bases and J 1 base; nucleotides not matched to a gene: 6. CDR3 size: 16 residues. The CDR3 DNA sequence: TGTGCCAGCAGCTTGGTGCCAGGGGGGACGAACACTGAAGCTTTCTTT. It is translated as CASSLVPGGTNTEAFF.

This clone was detected once. The chain links TRBV27 to TRBJ2-2, with D perhaps TRBD1 or TRBD2 (5 bases each). Trimming removed 6 bases at V and 10 bases at J, with 12 bases between. In germline, CDR1 is MNHEY, CDR2 SMNVEV (reference sequence). CDR3 length equals 12 residues. The CDR3 DNA reads as TGTGCCAGCAGCCGTGTGGGGGAGGAGCTGTTTTTT. As protein: CASSRVGEELFF.

The genes are TRBV10-1 and TRBJ1-5; perhaps TRBD1 as D (5 bases). CDR1 and CDR2 from the germline V gene are WNHNN and SYGVQD (reference sequence). The ends were cut back, 2 bases at V and 7 bases at J, with 6 bases in the middle. This CDR3 is 12 amino acids long. CDR3 coding DNA: TGCGCCAGCAGTGAGGGACAACAGCCCCAGCATTTT. Its protein product is CASSEGQQPQHF.

V gene TRBV7-9 combines with J gene TRBJ1-4; TRBD1 aligns across 10 bases. The V segment lost 0 bases and the J segment 8 bases; nucleotides outside the gene matches: 9. This CDR3 spans 17 amino acids. CDR1 SEHNR and CDR2 FQNEAQ come from the germline V gene (reference sequence). The CDR3 sequence is CASSLAPDRGRGEKLFF. The CDR3 DNA is TGTGCCAGCAGCTTAGCCCCCGACAGGGGGCGAGGGGAAAAACTGTTTTTT.